This T cell receptor (beta chain) comes out of a study of CD8 T cells in Susac syndrome. Study as a whole: When their blood was taken, patients with Susac syndrome were therapy-naive, taking corticosteroids, or taking intravenous immunoglobulin alone.

The T cells that were sequenced for TCR beta were CD8+ and CD4+ cells from blood. The J segment lost 4 bases and the V segment lost 5 bases, leaving 4 bases of the junction unmatched. CDR3 length equals 13 residues. Germline V gene data show CDR1 as SGHTS and CDR2 as YDEGEE. With random hexamers, reverse transcription was performed on roughly 0.45 to 1 ug of RNA. MiXCR, run by TCRdb on the immunoSEQ multiplex PCR reads, gives a single entry per CDR3 protein. The sample consists of tens of thousands of distinct CDR3 sequences, approximately 95% of them appearing once. This chain joins TRBV5-8 and TRBJ1-1, with 8 bases matching TRBD1. Sequencing was done on a sample of CD8+ T cells from PBMCs. This sequence was found in a human donor with Susac syndrome. CDR3 in amino acids: CASSQTGGTEAFF. CDR3 nucleotide sequence: TGTGCCAGCAGTCAAACAGGGGGCACTGAAGCTTTCTTT. The full variable domain, completed using reference TRBV5-8 and TRBJ1-1, is EAGVTQSPTHLIKTRGQQATLRCSPISGHTSVYWYQQALGLGLQFLLWYDEGEERNRGNFPPRFSGRQFPNYSSELNVNALELEDSALYLCASSQTGGTEAFFGQGTRLTVV.